These 19 T cell receptor beta chains were sequenced from one sample in a study of blood T cell repertoires in COVID-19. The protocol was immunoSEQ multiplex PCR, while the TCRdb copy is restricted to in-frame clones and leaves out a portion. This table holds approximately 350,000 clones, 70% to 90% found once. The sequencing sample was made of peripheral blood. These receptors came from a man in his forties with acute or convalescent COVID-19.

The chain recombines TRBV24-1 with TRBJ2-1; 9 bases align to TRBD1. The CDR3 runs to 15 residues. Germline CDR1 and CDR2: KGHDR and SFDVKD. The trim removed 4 bases at V and 7 bases at J, leaving 7 bases unmatched. As DNA, the CDR3 is TGTGCCACCAGTGACTGGGGGACAGGGCAGAATGAGCAGTTCTTC. Protein sequence: CATSDWGTGQNEQFF.

The chain recombines TRBV18 with TRBJ1-1; D call uncertain. This CDR3 region has 16 residues. CDR1 and CDR2 (germline): KGHSH, LQKENI. The V end was cut by 3 bases, the J end by 3 bases, with 17 bases between. The DNA for the CDR3 is TGTGCCAGCTCACCGCGGCTCCAGAAGCGACACACTGAAGCTTTCTTT. Translation: CASSPRLQKRHTEAFF.

The chain uses TRBV4-2 and TRBJ2-5; 11 nucleotides line up with TRBD2. The CDR3 runs to 15 residues. The V and J ends lost 6 bases and 5 bases, in that order; junction bases with no gene match: 8. Germline V gene sequence: CDR1 LGHNA, CDR2 YNFKEQ. The CDR3 region has the DNA TGTGCCAGCAGGAACATAGCGGGAGGGGGCGAGACCCAGTACTTC. The encoded protein is CASRNIAGGGETQYF.

V gene TRBV5-1 combines with J gene TRBJ1-1; D uncertain. The germline V and J ends were trimmed by 4 bases and 4 bases, with 11 bases remaining between them. From germline, CDR1 is SGHRS and CDR2 YFSETQ. CDR3 length equals 13 residues. The CDR3 sequence: CASSPRVGTEAFF. CDR3 DNA sequence: TGCGCCAGCAGCCCGAGGGTGGGCACTGAAGCTTTCTTT.

Here the CDR3 DNA reads TGTGCCAGCAGCAACCCGGACACCTCTGGAAACACCATATATTTT. Translated, it gives CASSNPDTSGNTIYF. The chain carries TRBV11-2 and TRBJ1-3; possibly TRBD1 for D (5 bases). V was trimmed by 5 bases and J by 0 bases, leaving 11 bases between them. Germline V gene sequence: CDR1 SGHAT, CDR2 FQNNGV. The CDR3 extends over 15 amino acids.

The J gene is TRBJ1-2, the V gene TRBV28; unclear D gene. The CDR3 has 16 amino acids. Trimming left V 2 bases short and J 4 bases short, with 17 bases between. Germline lookup yields CDR1 MDHEN and CDR2 SYDVKM. The chain's CDR3 is CASSLGGVKAPYGYTF. CDR3 in DNA: TGTGCCAGCAGTTTAGGCGGCGTTAAGGCACCCTATGGCTACACCTTC.

Here the CDR3 reads CASSRSGQGNYGYTF. In DNA, the CDR3 is TGTGCCAGCAGCCGGTCGGGACAGGGAAACTATGGCTACACCTTC. This chain uses TRBV6-5 with TRBJ1-2; 9 bases match TRBD1. CDR3 length: 15 residues. Looked up from germline, CDR1 is MNHEY and CDR2 is SVGAGI. With V trimmed by 6 bases and J by 2 bases, 7 bases remained unmatched.

The gene calls are TRBV19 and TRBJ2-1, with TRBD1 as a possible D gene (5 bases). CDR1 and CDR2 (germline): LNHDA, SQIVND (reference sequence). The CDR3 covers 13 residues. Trimming left V 2 bases short and J 8 bases short, with 10 bases between. DNA for the CDR3: TGTGCCAGTAGTATACTTGGGGCGGATGAGCAGTTCTTC. Residues: CASSILGADEQFF.

CDR3 in DNA: TGTGCCAGCAGTCAAGACAGGGGAATTACTCAGCCCCAGCATTTT. This translates into CASSQDRGITQPQHF. The chain recombines TRBV27 with TRBJ1-5; 8 bases are shared with TRBD1. The V and J ends lost 5 bases and 6 bases, in that order; junction bases with no gene match: 9. The CDR3 runs 15 residues. In germline, CDR1 is MNHEY, CDR2 SMNVEV (reference sequence).

The J gene is TRBJ2-1, the V gene TRBV7-8; D call uncertain. CDR1 is SGHVS, CDR2 FQNEAQ, per germline. V lost 5 bases to trimming and J lost 7 bases, with 15 bases between them. CDR3 length: 14 residues. The CDR3 sequence is CASSPGPSRNEQFF. As DNA, the CDR3 is TGTGCCAGCAGCCCCGGTCCAAGCCGAAATGAGCAGTTCTTC. Filled out from reference TRBV7-8 and TRBJ2-1, the complete variable domain reads GAGVSQSPRYKVAKRGQDVALRCDPISGHVSLFWYQQALGQGPEFLTYFQNEAQLDKSGLPSDRFFAERPEGSVSTLKIQRTQQEDSAVYLCASSPGPSRNEQFFGPGTRLTVL.

This chain uses TRBV18 with TRBJ2-5; the match to TRBD2 covers 7 bases. J gave up 1 base and V 0 bases, and 5 bases lay outside the gene matches. Germline V gene sequence: CDR1 KGHSH, CDR2 LQKENI. The CDR3 extends over 16 amino acids. CDR3 in amino acids: CASSPPRVAGQETQYF. The CDR3 DNA sequence: TGTGCCAGCTCACCACCTAGGGTAGCGGGCCAAGAGACCCAGTACTTC.

This sequence joins TRBV6-6 and TRBJ1-4, with unresolved D. Germline V gene sequence: CDR1 MNHNY, CDR2 SVGAGI (reference sequence). CDR3 length: 15 amino acids. The V end was cut by 3 bases, the J end by 8 bases, with 16 bases between. The CDR3 bases are TGTGCCAGCAGTTATCCCCGGACTGTGGTGGAAAAACTGTTTTTT. This translates into CASSYPRTVVEKLFF.

The genes are TRBV5-1 and TRBJ1-5; perhaps TRBD1 as D (5 bases). The germline gives CDR1 SGHRS, CDR2 YFSETQ. With 4 bases removed from V and 8 bases from J, the gap between germline ends came to 16 bases. This CDR3 is 14 amino acids long. The CDR3 bases are TGCGCCAGCAGCCCCGACGGGGGGGTGAAGCCCCAGCATTTT. It codes for CASSPDGGVKPQHF.

The J gene is TRBJ1-4, the V gene TRBV6-5; 11 bases map to TRBD1. CDR3 length: 16 residues. V was clipped by 4 bases and J by 8 bases; unmatched bases: 9. Germline V gives CDR1 MNHEY, CDR2 SVGAGI. CDR3: CASSSRTGGSREKLFF. In DNA form, the CDR3 reads TGTGCCAGCAGTTCACGGACAGGGGGCTCTCGGGAAAAACTGTTTTTT.

J is TRBJ2-2 and V is TRBV14; 8 bases are shared with TRBD2. Germline V gives CDR1 SGHDN, CDR2 FVKESK. With V trimmed by 4 bases and J by 6 bases, 10 bases remained unmatched. The CDR3 length is 16 residues. The CDR3 loop is CASSPSGLVGAGELFF. As DNA, the CDR3 is TGTGCCAGCAGCCCCTCGGGACTAGTCGGTGCCGGGGAGCTGTTTTTT. Drawing the rest from reference TRBV14 and TRBJ2-2, the complete variable domain is EAGVTQFPSHSVIEKGQTVTLRCDPISGHDNLYWYRRVMGKEIKFLLHFVKESKQDESGMPNNRFLAERTGGTYSTLKVQPAELEDSGVYFCASSPSGLVGAGELFFGEGSRLTVL.

The chain couples TRBV4-3 to TRBJ1-4; TRBD1 is a possible D gene (6 bases). CDR1 LGHNA and CDR2 YSLEER come from the germline V gene. The CDR3 loop spans 16 amino acids. Trimming cost V 5 bases and J 8 bases, with 21 bases left between them. Here the CDR3 reads CASSGGHRASREKLFF. The CDR3 bases are TGCGCCAGCAGCGGGGGCCACAGAGCCTCTAGGGAAAAACTGTTTTTT.

This clone has just one count. The chain carries TRBV5-1 and TRBJ1-1; possible D gene TRBD1, 5 bases. CDR1 is SGHRS and CDR2 is YFSETQ in the germline V gene. CDR3 size: 12 residues. Trimming cost V 4 bases and J 5 bases, with 9 bases left between them. The CDR3 loop reads CASSDTGTEAFF. The CDR3 DNA follows: TGCGCCAGCAGCGATACAGGAACTGAAGCTTTCTTT.

V and J are TRBV19 and TRBJ2-1; the D is unclear. Germline V gene sequence: CDR1 LNHDA, CDR2 SQIVND (reference sequence). There are 11 residues in the CDR3. Trimming took 6 bases from V and 5 from J, leaving 5 bases between them. The CDR3 region is CASSRDNEQFF. The CDR3 DNA reads as TGTGCCAGTAGCCGAGACAATGAGCAGTTCTTC.

The V and J genes are TRBV9 and TRBJ2-7; perhaps TRBD1 as D (6 bases). CDR1 is SGDLS, CDR2 YYNGEE, per germline. Trimming took off 4 bases at V and 3 bases at J, with 14 bases between the two ends. The CDR3 spans 14 residues. The CDR3 DNA follows: TGTGCCAGCAGCCCCATGACAGGAAACTACGAGCAGTACTTC. Its translation is CASSPMTGNYEQYF.